This is a list of T cell receptor beta chains from one sample in a study of blood T cell repertoires in COVID-19. Sequenced by immunoSEQ multiplex PCR; TCRdb stores in-frame clones only, minus some. The sample contains 250,000 to 350,000 clones, around 90% of which appear only once. The sequencing sample was made of PBMCs or T cells enriched from blood (not recorded which). The receptor source for this set is a woman aged 25-40 years who had recovered from COVID-19. CDR3s include the opening cysteine and the closing phenylalanine or tryptophan. The order of the fields is J gene, V gene, D gene, clone size, CDR3 protein, CDR3 DNA. A D gene is named only where the DNA matches it firmly. Clone size is stated in some rows and not others, as once, few, many or a class when expanded.

>TRBJ1-6|TRBV2|.|many
CASRTGTEGSNSPLHF
TGTGCCAGCAGGACCGGGACTGAGGGCTCTAATTCACCCCTCCACTTT
>TRBJ1-5|TRBV5-4|TRBD1|.
CASSLGQGQPQHF
TGTGCCAGCAGCTTGGGACAGGGTCAGCCCCAGCATTTT
>TRBJ1-1|TRBV6-5|.|.
CASQHKRTLYTEAFF
TGTGCCAGTCAACACAAAAGGACTCTGTACACTGAAGCTTTCTTT
>TRBJ2-1|TRBV30|TRBD2|once
CAWTTSGAYNEQFF
TGTGCCTGGACCACTAGCGGAGCCTACAATGAGCAGTTCTTC
>TRBJ2-2|TRBV30|.|.
CACSLTGPNTGELFF
TGTGCCTGCTCCCTGACAGGACCCAACACCGGGGAGCTGTTTTTT
>TRBJ2-3|TRBV5-6|.|.
CASSFSELYSLSTDTQYF
TGTGCCAGCAGCTTCTCGGAGTTATATTCCCTTAGCACAGATACGCAGTATTTT
>TRBJ1-4|TRBV6-5|.|.
CASSREPNEKLFF
TGTGCCAGCTCCCGGGAACCTAATGAAAAACTGTTTTTT
>TRBJ1-2|TRBV5-5|.|.
CASSLVRESYGYTF
TGTGCCAGCAGCTTGGTAAGGGAGAGCTATGGCTACACCTTC
>TRBJ1-6|TRBV7-8|.|.
CASSPSALFKGNSPLHF
TGTGCCAGCAGCCCCTCGGCCCTATTTAAGGGGAATTCACCCCTCCACTTT
>TRBJ1-1|TRBV12-3/TRBV12-4|TRBD1|.
CASSADRDTEAFF
TGTGCCAGCAGTGCGGACAGGGACACTGAAGCTTTCTTT
>TRBJ2-3|TRBV28|TRBD2|.
CASSPQREGTDTQYF
TGTGCCAGCAGTCCGCAGCGGGAGGGCACAGATACGCAGTATTTT
>TRBJ2-7|TRBV18|.|.
CASSTTGPYEQYF
TGTGCCAGCTCAACCACCGGTCCCTACGAGCAGTACTTC
>TRBJ1-4|TRBV29-1|.|once
CSVEDRHNEKLFF
TGCAGCGTTGAAGACAGACATAATGAAAAACTGTTTTTT
>TRBJ1-3|TRBV7-2|.|.
CASSSGSSGNTIYF
TGTGCCAGCAGCAGCGGGAGTTCTGGAAACACCATATATTTT
>TRBJ2-7|TRBV28|TRBD1|.
CASSLGTGGGPYEQYF
TGTGCCAGCAGTTTGGGGACAGGAGGAGGTCCCTACGAGCAGTACTTC
>TRBJ2-7|TRBV28|TRBD2|.
CASSSSGRSHEQYF
TGTGCCAGCAGTTCTAGCGGGAGGTCCCACGAGCAGTACTTC
>TRBJ2-1|TRBV19|TRBD2|once
CASSSPSGDYNEQFF
TGTGCCAGTAGTTCGCCTAGCGGAGATTACAATGAGCAGTTCTTC
>TRBJ2-7|TRBV28|TRBD2|.
CASRSPGGGTYEQYF
TGTGCCAGCAGATCCCCCGGGGGGGGGACCTACGAGCAGTACTTC
>TRBJ2-7|TRBV7-8|TRBD2|.
CASSHYGTSGGPGNF
TGTGCCAGCAGCCACTATGGGACTAGCGGGGGGCCCGGGAACTTC
>TRBJ1-6|TRBV11-2|TRBD1|.
CASRIQGKGSPLHF
TGTGCCAGCAGAATACAGGGGAAGGGTTCACCCCTCCACTTT
>TRBJ1-2|TRBV2|.|.
CASSDAYGYTF
TGTGCCAGCAGTGACGCGTATGGCTACACCTTC
>TRBJ1-4|TRBV5-1|TRBD1|.
CASTPTGTGDEKLFF
TGCGCCAGCACTCCTACCGGGACAGGGGATGAAAAACTGTTTTTT
>TRBJ1-1|TRBV9|.|.
CASSATAGANTEAFF
TGTGCCAGCAGTGCGACAGCGGGGGCGAACACTGAAGCTTTCTTT
>TRBJ1-2|TRBV27|.|.
CASSFREASNYGYTF
TGTGCCAGCAGTTTCCGGGAGGCTTCTAACTATGGCTACACCTTC
>TRBJ1-2|TRBV19|.|.
CASSTQDFYGYTF
TGTGCCAGTAGTACACAGGATTTCTATGGCTACACCTTC
>TRBJ1-5|TRBV20-1|.|.
CSASRDSGGGGNQPQHF
TGCAGTGCTAGTAGAGATTCCGGGGGAGGGGGCAATCAGCCCCAGCATTTT
>TRBJ2-1|TRBV18|TRBD2|.
CASSPDTSGTSYNEQFF
TGTGCCAGCTCACCAGATACTAGCGGGACCTCCTACAATGAGCAGTTCTTC
>TRBJ2-3|TRBV7-9|.|.
CASSLEGSDTQYF
TGTGCCAGCAGCTTGGAGGGGTCAGATACGCAGTATTTT
>TRBJ1-2|TRBV30|.|.
CAWTDGALAGYTF
TGTGCCTGGACGGATGGGGCACTTGCTGGCTACACCTTC
>TRBJ1-3|TRBV13|.|.
CARIPSSSREENTIYF
TGTGCCAGAATACCGAGCTCATCACGCGAGGAGAACACCATATATTTT
>TRBJ2-7|TRBV18|TRBD1|.
CASSPTGEYEQYF
TGTGCCAGCTCACCTACAGGGGAGTACGAGCAGTACTTC
>TRBJ1-1|TRBV15|.|.
CATSRDKGGHAFF
TGTGCCACCAGCAGAGATAAGGGAGGGCACGCTTTCTTT